This T cell receptor (beta chain) was recorded in a study of cytomegalovirus exposure and HLA in healthy donors. As for the study in general: In an early release, HLA-typed donors contributed 90 million or so unique TCR sequences.

The CDR3 totals 16 residues. Germline V lookup: CDR1 LNHDA, CDR2 SQIVND (reference sequence). V was pared by 4 bases and J by 3 bases, with 9 bases of the junction left unmatched. In its sample, this clone was seen a few times. The target antigen is unknown. Vbeta (60) and Jbeta (13) primers were used in the PCR. Generated by immunoSEQ multiplex PCR, the TCRdb table keeps only in-frame clones and is missing some. The profile covers around 140,000 clones, with 83% appearing a single time and more than 1.5% taken by the ten largest. Study-level findings and limits: Overall, approximately 150 TCR beta chains were annotated as cytomegalovirus-associated.

The chain employs TRBV19 and TRBJ1-2; 9 nucleotides align to TRBD1. The source of this sequence is a man in his forties in good health and CMV-seronegative. Input material: PBMCs. The DNA for the CDR3 is TGTGCCAGTAGTACCCTGACAGGGGGGGACTACTATGGCTACACCTTC. Protein sequence: CASSTLTGGDYYGYTF.